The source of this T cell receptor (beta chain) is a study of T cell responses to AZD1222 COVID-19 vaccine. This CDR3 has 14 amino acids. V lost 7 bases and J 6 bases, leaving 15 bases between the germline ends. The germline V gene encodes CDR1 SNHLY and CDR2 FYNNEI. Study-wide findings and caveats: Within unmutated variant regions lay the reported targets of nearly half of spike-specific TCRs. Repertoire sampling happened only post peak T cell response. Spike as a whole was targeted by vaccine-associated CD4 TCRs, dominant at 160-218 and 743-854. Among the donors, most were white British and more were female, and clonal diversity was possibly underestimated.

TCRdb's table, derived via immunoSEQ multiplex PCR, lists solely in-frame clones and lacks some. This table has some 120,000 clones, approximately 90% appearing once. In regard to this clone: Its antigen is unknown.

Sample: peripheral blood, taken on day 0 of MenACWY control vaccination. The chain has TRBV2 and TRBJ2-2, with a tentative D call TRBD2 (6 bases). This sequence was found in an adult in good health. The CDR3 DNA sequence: TGTGCCAGCACACGCGAGACTAGTCCCGGGGAGCTGTTTTTT. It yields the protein CASTRETSPGELFF.